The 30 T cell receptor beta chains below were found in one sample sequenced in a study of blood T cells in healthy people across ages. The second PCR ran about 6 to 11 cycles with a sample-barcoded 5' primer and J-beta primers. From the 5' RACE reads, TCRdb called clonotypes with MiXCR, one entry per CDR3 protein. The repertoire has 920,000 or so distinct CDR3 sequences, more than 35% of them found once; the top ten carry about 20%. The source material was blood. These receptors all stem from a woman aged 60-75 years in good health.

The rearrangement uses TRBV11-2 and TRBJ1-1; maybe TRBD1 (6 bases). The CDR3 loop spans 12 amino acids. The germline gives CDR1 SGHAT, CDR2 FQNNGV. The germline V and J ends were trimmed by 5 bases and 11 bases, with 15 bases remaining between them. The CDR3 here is CASSHRGRGAFF. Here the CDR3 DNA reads TGTGCCAGCAGCCACCGGGGGAGGGGGGCTTTCTTT.

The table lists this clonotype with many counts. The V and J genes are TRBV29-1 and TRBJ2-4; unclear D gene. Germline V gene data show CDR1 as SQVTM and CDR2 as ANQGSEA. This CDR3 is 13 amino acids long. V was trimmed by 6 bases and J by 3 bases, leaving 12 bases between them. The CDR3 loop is CSVRVGSKNIQYF. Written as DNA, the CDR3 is TGCAGCGTCCGGGTGGGAAGCAAAAACATTCAGTACTTC.

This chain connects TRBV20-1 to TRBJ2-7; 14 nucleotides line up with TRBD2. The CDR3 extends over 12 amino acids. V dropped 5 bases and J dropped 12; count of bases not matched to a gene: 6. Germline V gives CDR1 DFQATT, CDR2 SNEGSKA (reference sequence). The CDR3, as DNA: TGCAGTGCTTTGACTAGCGGGAGGGTTCTGTACTTC. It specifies CSALTSGRVLYF.

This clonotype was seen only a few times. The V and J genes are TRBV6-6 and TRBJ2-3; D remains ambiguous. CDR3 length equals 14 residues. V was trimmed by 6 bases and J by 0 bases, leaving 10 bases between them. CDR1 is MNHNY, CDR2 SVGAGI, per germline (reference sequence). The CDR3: CASRSYVSTDTQYF. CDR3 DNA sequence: TGTGCCAGCAGGTCATATGTCAGCACAGATACGCAGTATTTT.

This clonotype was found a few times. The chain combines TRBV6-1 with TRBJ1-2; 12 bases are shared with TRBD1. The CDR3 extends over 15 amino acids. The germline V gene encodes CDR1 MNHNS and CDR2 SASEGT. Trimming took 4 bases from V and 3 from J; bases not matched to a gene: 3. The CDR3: CASSAGTGGDYGYTF. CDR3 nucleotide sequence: TGTGCCAGCAGTGCCGGGACAGGGGGCGACTATGGCTACACCTTC.

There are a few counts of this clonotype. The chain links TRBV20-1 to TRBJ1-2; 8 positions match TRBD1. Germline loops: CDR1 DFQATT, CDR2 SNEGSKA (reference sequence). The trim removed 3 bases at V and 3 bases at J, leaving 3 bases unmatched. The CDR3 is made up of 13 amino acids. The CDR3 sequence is CSASRGRDYGYTF. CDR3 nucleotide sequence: TGCAGTGCTAGCAGGGGGCGCGACTATGGCTACACCTTC.

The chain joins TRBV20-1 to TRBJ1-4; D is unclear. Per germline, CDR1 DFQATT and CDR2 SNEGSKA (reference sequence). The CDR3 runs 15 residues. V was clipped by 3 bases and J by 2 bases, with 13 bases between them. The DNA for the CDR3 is TGCAGTGCTAGGGACTTTCAGGACACTAATGAAAAACTGTTTTTT. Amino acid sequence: CSARDFQDTNEKLFF.

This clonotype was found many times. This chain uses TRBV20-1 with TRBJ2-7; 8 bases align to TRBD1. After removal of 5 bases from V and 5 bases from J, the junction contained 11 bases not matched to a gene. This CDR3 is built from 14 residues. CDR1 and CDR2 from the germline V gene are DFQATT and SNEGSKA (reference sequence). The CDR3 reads CSASSDRGVHEQYF. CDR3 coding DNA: TGCAGTGCTTCGAGCGACAGGGGAGTCCACGAGCAGTACTTC.

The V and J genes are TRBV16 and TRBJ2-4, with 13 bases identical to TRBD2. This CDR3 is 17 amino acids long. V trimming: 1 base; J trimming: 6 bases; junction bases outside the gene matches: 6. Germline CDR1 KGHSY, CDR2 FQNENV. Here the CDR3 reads CASSQLVLAGGINIQYF. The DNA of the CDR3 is TGTGCCAGCAGCCAATTGGTACTAGCGGGAGGGATAAACATTCAGTACTTC.

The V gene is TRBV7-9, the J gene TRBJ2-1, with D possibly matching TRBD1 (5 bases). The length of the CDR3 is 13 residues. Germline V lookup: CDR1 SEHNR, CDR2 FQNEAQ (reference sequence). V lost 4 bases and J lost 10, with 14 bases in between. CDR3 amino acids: CASSYPQGYEQFF. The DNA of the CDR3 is TGTGCCAGCAGCTACCCCCAGGGATACGAGCAGTTCTTC.

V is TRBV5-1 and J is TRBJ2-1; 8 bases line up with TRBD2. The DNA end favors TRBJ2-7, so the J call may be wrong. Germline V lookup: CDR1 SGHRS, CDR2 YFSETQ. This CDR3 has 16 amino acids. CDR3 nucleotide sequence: TGCGCCAGCAGCTCGGTAGCGGGGTACTCCTACAATGAGCAGTACTTC. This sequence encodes CASSSVAGYSYNEQYF.

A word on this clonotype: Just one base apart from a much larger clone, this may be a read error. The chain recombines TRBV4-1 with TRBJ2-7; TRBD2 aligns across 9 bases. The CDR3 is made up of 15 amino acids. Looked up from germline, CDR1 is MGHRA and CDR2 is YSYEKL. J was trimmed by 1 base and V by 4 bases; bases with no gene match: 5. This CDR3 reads CASSRSGRRSYEQYF. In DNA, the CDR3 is TGCGCCAGCAGCCGTAGCGGGAGAAGGTCCTACGAGCAGTACTTC.

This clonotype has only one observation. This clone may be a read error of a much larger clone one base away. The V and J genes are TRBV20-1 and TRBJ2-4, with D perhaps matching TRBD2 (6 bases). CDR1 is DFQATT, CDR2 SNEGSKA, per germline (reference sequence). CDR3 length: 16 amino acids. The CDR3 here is CSARDSSGGIKSIQYF. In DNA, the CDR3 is TGCAGTGCTAGAGATAGTAGCGGCGGGATCAAAAGCATTCAGTACTTC.

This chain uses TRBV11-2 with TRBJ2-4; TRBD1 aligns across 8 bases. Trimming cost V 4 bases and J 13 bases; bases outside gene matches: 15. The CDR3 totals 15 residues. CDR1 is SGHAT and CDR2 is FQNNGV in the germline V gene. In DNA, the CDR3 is TGTGCCAGCAGCTCATTGACAGGGGCGGCTAGGGAGCAGTACTTC. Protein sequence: CASSSLTGAAREQYF.

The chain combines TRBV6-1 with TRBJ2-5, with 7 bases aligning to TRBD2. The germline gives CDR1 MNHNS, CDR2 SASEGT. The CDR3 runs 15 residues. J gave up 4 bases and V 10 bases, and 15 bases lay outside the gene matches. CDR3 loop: CATTWEGGILETQYF. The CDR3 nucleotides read TGTGCCACTACCTGGGAGGGTGGAATTTTAGAGACCCAGTACTTC.

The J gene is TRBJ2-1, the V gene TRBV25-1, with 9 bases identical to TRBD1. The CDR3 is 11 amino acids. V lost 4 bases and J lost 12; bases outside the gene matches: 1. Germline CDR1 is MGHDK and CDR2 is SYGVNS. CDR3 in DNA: TGTGCCAGCAGTGGGGACAGGGCGCAGTTCTTC. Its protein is CASSGDRAQFF.

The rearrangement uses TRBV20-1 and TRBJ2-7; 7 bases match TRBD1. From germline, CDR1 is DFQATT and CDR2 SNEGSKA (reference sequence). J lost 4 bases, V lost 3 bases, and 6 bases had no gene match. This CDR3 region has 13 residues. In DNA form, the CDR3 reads TGCAGTGCTAGGAGGAGACAGGGATACGAGCAGTACTTC. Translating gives CSARRRQGYEQYF.

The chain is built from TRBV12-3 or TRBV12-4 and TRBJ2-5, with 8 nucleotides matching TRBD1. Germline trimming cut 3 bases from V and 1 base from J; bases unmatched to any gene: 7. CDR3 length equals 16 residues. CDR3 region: CASSLGRGPSQETQYF. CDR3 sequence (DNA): TGTGCCAGCAGTTTGGGCAGGGGGCCTTCCCAAGAGACCCAGTACTTC.

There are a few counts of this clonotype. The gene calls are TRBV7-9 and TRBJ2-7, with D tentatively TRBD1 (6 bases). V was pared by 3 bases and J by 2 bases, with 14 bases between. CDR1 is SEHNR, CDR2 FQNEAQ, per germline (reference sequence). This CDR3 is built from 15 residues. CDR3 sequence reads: CASSFAQGSPYEQYF. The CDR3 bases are TGTGCCAGCAGCTTCGCACAGGGATCCCCCTACGAGCAGTACTTC. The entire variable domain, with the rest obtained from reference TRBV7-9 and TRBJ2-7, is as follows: DTGVSQNPRHKITKRGQNVTFRCDPISEHNRLYWYRQTLGQGPEFLTYFQNEAQLEKSRLLSDRFSAERPKGSFSTLEIQRTEQGDSAMYLCASSFAQGSPYEQYFGPGTRLTVT.

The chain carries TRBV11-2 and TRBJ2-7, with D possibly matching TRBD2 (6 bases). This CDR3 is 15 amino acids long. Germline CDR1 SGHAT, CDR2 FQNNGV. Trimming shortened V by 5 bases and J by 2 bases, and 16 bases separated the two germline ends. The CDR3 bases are TGTGCCAGCAGCCCAAGGTGGGCTAGCGCCTACGAGCAGTACTTC. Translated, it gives CASSPRWASAYEQYF.

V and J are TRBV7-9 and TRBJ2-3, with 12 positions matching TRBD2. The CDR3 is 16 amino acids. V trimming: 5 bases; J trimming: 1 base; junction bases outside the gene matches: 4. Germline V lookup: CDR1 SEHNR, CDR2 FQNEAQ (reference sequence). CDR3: CASSPSGRAGTDTQYF. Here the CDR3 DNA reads TGTGCCAGCAGCCCTAGCGGGAGGGCCGGCACAGATACGCAGTATTTT. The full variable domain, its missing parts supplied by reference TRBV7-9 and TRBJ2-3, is DTGVSQNPRHKITKRGQNVTFRCDPISEHNRLYWYRQTLGQGPEFLTYFQNEAQLEKSRLLSDRFSAERPKGSFSTLEIQRTEQGDSAMYLCASSPSGRAGTDTQYFGPGTRLTVL.

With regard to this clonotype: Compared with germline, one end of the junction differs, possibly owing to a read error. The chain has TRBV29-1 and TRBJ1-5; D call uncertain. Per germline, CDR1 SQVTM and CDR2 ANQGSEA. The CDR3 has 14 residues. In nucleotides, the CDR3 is TGCAGCGTTCAAGAAGGAGGCGTCAATCAGCCCCAGCATTTT. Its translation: CSVQEGGVNQPQHF.

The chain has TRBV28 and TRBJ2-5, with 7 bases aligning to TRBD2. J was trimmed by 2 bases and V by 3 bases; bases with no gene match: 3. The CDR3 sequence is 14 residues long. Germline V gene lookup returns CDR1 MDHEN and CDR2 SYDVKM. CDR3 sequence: CASSLGGWQETQYF. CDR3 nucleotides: TGTGCCAGCAGTTTGGGGGGGTGGCAAGAGACCCAGTACTTC.

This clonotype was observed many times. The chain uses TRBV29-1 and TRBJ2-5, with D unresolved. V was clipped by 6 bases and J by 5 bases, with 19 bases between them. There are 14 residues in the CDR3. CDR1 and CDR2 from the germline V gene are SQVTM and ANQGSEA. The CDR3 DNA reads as TGCAGCGTCCTCTCGGAGCGACGACGGGAGACCCAGTACTTC. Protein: CSVLSERRRETQYF.

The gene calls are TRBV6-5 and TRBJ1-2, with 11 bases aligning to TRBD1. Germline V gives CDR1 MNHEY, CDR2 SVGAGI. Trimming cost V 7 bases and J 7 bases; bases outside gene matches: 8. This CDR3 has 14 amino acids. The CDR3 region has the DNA TGTGCCAGCAACCCCGGACAGGGGGCAAGTGGCTACACCTTC. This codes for CASNPGQGASGYTF.

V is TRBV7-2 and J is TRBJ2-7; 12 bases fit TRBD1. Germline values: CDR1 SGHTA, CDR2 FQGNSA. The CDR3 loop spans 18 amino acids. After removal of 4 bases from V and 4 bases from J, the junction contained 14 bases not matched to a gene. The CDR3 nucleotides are TGTGCCAGCAGCTCCCGGGACAGGGGGCGGCGGGGGGTTTACGAGCAGTACTTC. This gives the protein CASSSRDRGRRGVYEQYF. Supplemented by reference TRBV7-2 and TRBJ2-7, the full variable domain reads GAGVSQSPSNKVTEKGKDVELRCDPISGHTALYWYRQSLGQGLEFLIYFQGNSAPDKSGLPSDRFSAERTGGSVSTLTIQRTQQEDSAVYLCASSSRDRGRRGVYEQYFGPGTRLTVT.

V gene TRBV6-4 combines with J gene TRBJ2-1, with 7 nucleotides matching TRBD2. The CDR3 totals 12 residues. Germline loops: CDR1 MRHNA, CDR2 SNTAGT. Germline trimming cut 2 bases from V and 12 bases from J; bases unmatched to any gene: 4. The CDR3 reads CASSDPGGMQFF. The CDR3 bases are TGTGCCAGCAGTGACCCCGGGGGGATGCAGTTCTTC.

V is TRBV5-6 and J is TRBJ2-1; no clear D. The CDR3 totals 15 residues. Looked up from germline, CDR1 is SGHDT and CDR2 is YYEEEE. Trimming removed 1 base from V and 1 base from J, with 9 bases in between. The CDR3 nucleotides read TGTGCCAGCAGCTTGTTGAGAGGATCCTACAATGAGCAGTTCTTC. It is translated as CASSLLRGSYNEQFF.

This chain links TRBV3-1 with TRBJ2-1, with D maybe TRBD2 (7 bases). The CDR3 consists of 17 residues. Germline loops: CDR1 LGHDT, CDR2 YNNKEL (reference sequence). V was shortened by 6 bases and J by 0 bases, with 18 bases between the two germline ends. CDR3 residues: CASSRGAAEGSYNEQFF. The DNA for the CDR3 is TGTGCCAGCAGTCGGGGGGCGGCGGAGGGCTCCTACAATGAGCAGTTCTTC.

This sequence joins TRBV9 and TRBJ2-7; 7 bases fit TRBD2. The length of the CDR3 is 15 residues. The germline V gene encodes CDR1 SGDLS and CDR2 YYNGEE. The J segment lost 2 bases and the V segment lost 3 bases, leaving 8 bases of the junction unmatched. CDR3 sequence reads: CASSDAPGGTYEQYF. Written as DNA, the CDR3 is TGTGCCAGCAGCGACGCCCCGGGAGGCACCTACGAGCAGTACTTC.